This is a list of T cell receptor beta chains from one sample in a study of cytomegalovirus exposure and HLA in healthy donors. Method: immunoSEQ multiplex PCR; TCRdb's copy keeps in-frame clones and lacks some. Of about 130,000 clones in the sample, approximately 82% were seen once. What was sequenced was PBMCs. Source of these receptors: a man aged 50 or older in good health and CMV-seronegative. The CDR3 runs from the conserved cysteine through the conserved F or W. Each record gives: clone size, V gene, J gene, D gene, CDR3 protein, CDR3 DNA. D genes are given only for firm matches. Some rows mark clone size as missing; the rest say once, few, many or name a class of expanded clone.

-	TRBV30	TRBJ2-3	TRBD2	CAWSVGSGGTDTQYF	TGTGCCTGGAGTGTAGGGAGCGGGGGCACAGATACGCAGTATTTT
-	TRBV5-6	TRBJ2-1	-	CASSSIPGGRPSNNEQFF	TGTGCCAGCAGCTCAATACCCGGGGGAAGGCCCTCAAACAATGAGCAGTTCTTC
-	TRBV2	TRBJ2-7	TRBD1	CASSAQGDYEQYF	TGTGCCAGCAGTGCACAGGGGGACTACGAGCAGTACTTC
-	TRBV4-1	TRBJ2-7	TRBD1	CASSVFPGQGAYEQYF	TGCGCCAGCAGCGTTTTCCCGGGACAGGGTGCCTACGAGCAGTACTTC
-	TRBV6-1	TRBJ1-5	TRBD1	CASRGGRRGQPQHF	TGTGCCAGCAGAGGGGGCCGGAGGGGTCAGCCCCAGCATTTT
few	TRBV7-2	TRBJ2-2	-	CASSHITPFGTTGELFF	TGTGCCAGCAGCCACATTACCCCGTTTGGTACCACCGGGGAGCTGTTTTTT
few	TRBV5-1	TRBJ2-7	-	CASSSTGGEQYF	TGCGCCAGCAGCTCAACCGGGGGCGAGCAGTACTTC
few	TRBV7-9	TRBJ1-4	-	CASSLVSGSTNEKLFF	TGTGCCAGCAGCTTAGTGTCAGGGTCGACTAATGAAAAACTGTTTTTT
-	TRBV9	TRBJ1-1	-	CASSRVGDEKAFF	TGTGCCAGCAGCCGGGTTGGAGATGAAAAAGCTTTCTTT
-	TRBV5-5	TRBJ2-7	-	CASSLVGGEQYF	TGTGCCAGCAGCTTGGTTGGAGGCGAGCAGTACTTC
-	TRBV16	TRBJ1-2	-	CASSPPRDRLANYGYTF	TGTGCCAGCAGCCCTCCTCGGGATCGTTTAGCTAACTATGGCTACACCTTC
-	TRBV11-2	TRBJ1-1	-	CASSSQNAEAFF	TGTGCCAGCAGCTCGCAAAACGCGGAAGCTTTCTTT
once	TRBV7-2	TRBJ2-7	TRBD2	CASSASGGRPYEQYF	TGTGCCAGCAGCGCAAGCGGGGGCCGCCCCTACGAGCAGTACTTC
once	TRBV27	TRBJ2-7	-	CASSPPGGARVLYEQYF	TGTGCCAGCAGTCCCCCAGGCGGAGCGAGGGTACTTTACGAGCAGTACTTC
once	TRBV29-1	TRBJ2-5	TRBD2	CSVVVSGGETQYF	TGCAGCGTTGTCGTAAGCGGGGGAGAGACCCAGTACTTC
-	TRBV5-4	TRBJ1-2	TRBD1	CASSLNRGTASYGYTF	TGTGCCAGCAGCCTAAACCGTGGGACAGCCTCCTATGGCTACACCTTC
-	TRBV6-5	TRBJ1-2	-	CASSDPRATYGYTF	TGTGCCAGCAGTGACCCGAGGGCGACCTATGGCTACACCTTC
-	TRBV5-1	TRBJ2-5	-	CASSLGTGVSETQYF	TGCGCCAGCAGCTTGGGTACGGGTGTTAGTGAGACCCAGTACTTC
-	TRBV6-5	TRBJ2-1	TRBD2	CASSYTGGTYNEQFF	TGTGCCAGCAGTTACACGGGGGGGACCTACAATGAGCAGTTCTTC
-	TRBV9	TRBJ2-1	-	CASAPGGGSYNEQFF	TGTGCCAGTGCCCCGGGGGGCGGCTCCTACAATGAGCAGTTCTTC
-	TRBV9	TRBJ1-6	-	CASSVGQSYNSPLHF	TGTGCCAGCAGCGTAGGCCAGTCTTATAATTCACCCCTCCACTTT
-	TRBV11-3	TRBJ2-1	TRBD2	CASSFYGGGNVDEQFF	TGTGCCAGCAGCTTCTACGGCGGGGGGAATGTCGATGAGCAGTTCTTC
few	TRBV12-5	TRBJ2-3	-	CASGFWTRSADTQYF	TGTGCTAGTGGTTTCTGGACACGTTCTGCAGATACGCAGTATTTT
-	TRBV15	TRBJ1-1	TRBD1	CATSRESGGQPNTEAFF	TGTGCCACCAGCAGAGAATCAGGGGGACAGCCGAACACTGAAGCTTTCTTT
-	TRBV10-2	TRBJ2-5	-	CASSQGSGGTQYF	TGCGCCAGCAGCCAAGGGAGCGGAGGGACCCAGTACTTC
-	TRBV27	TRBJ1-2	TRBD1	CASSTDRGLLGYTF	TGTGCCAGCAGTACGGACAGGGGGCTTCTTGGCTACACCTTC
-	TRBV5-4	TRBJ1-1	-	CASRSGGGDTEAFF	TGTGCCAGCAGATCCGGGGGAGGGGACACTGAAGCTTTCTTT
few	TRBV27	TRBJ1-4	-	CATRTGVEKLFF	TGTGCCACCAGGACGGGGGTTGAAAAACTGTTTTTT
-	TRBV6-1	TRBJ1-2	-	CASSDHAGFFANYGYTF	TGTGCCAGCAGTGATCATGCGGGTTTTTTTGCTAACTATGGCTACACCTTC
-	TRBV6-1	TRBJ1-5	-	CASSEQGSFQPQHF	TGTGCCAGCAGTGAACAGGGGAGTTTTCAGCCCCAGCATTTT
-	TRBV5-4	TRBJ2-1	-	CASSLPGPYNEQFF	TGTGCCAGCAGCTTGCCAGGGCCCTACAATGAGCAGTTCTTC
-	TRBV6-5	TRBJ1-1	TRBD1	CASRDRASNTEAFF	TGTGCCAGCAGGGACAGGGCATCGAACACTGAAGCTTTCTTT
-	TRBV18	TRBJ1-2	-	CASSPNPGKDYGYTF	TGTGCCAGCTCACCGAATCCCGGGAAGGACTATGGCTACACCTTC
-	TRBV4-1	TRBJ1-2	TRBD1	CASSQVPGQALYGYTF	TGCGCCAGCAGCCAAGTCCCGGGACAGGCCCTCTATGGCTACACCTTC
-	TRBV5-1	TRBJ1-2	TRBD1	CASSVEGQGADGYTF	TGCGCCAGCAGCGTTGAGGGACAGGGGGCGGATGGCTACACCTTC
-	TRBV2	TRBJ1-6	-	CASRDPRGPNSPLHF	TGTGCCAGCAGAGACCCCAGGGGTCCCAATTCACCCCTCCACTTT
-	TRBV6-5	TRBJ1-1	-	CASSYTGNTEAFF	TGTGCCAGCAGTTACACAGGGAACACTGAAGCTTTCTTT
once	TRBV4-1	TRBJ1-2	-	CASSQVWARTDNYGYTF	TGCGCCAGCAGCCAAGTCTGGGCACGGACTGATAACTATGGCTACACCTTC
-	TRBV7-9	TRBJ2-2	TRBD1	CASSPDRGRTGELFF	TGTGCCAGCAGCCCAGACAGGGGGCGGACCGGGGAGCTGTTTTTT
-	TRBV4-3	TRBJ1-2	-	CASSQDAGGTYGYTF	TGCGCCAGCAGCCAAGATGCGGGGGGGACTTATGGCTACACCTTC
-	TRBV7-8	TRBJ2-7	TRBD1	CASSRGQGISYEQYF	TGTGCCAGCAGCCGTGGACAGGGTATTTCGTACGAGCAGTACTTC
-	TRBV6-1	TRBJ2-7	TRBD2	CASSDSGGAGSHEQYF	TGTGCCAGCAGTGATAGCGGGGGGGCCGGATCCCACGAGCAGTACTTC
-	TRBV4-1	TRBJ2-6	-	CASSQDWILTGDLTANVLTF	TGCGCCAGCAGCCAAGATTGGATCTTAACAGGGGACTTAACGGCCAACGTCCTGACTTTC
-	TRBV25-1	TRBJ1-2	-	CASSDPKWLGYTF	TGTGCCAGCAGTGACCCTAAGTGGTTGGGCTACACCTTC
-	TRBV1	TRBJ2-1	-	CTSSQDPGLAGGQPSSYNEQFF	TGCACCAGCAGCCAAGACCCCGGACTAGCGGGGGGGCAACCGAGCTCCTACAATGAGCAGTTCTTC
-	TRBV6-6	TRBJ1-2	TRBD1	CASSPRTGGGYGYTF	TGTGCCAGCAGCCCTAGGACAGGGGGAGGCTATGGCTACACCTTC
-	TRBV15	TRBJ1-5	-	CATANRASNQPQHF	TGTGCCACCGCGAACAGGGCAAGCAATCAGCCCCAGCATTTT
-	TRBV6-4	TRBJ2-1	-	CASSDSSDSPMGQFF	TGTGCCAGCAGTGACTCATCGGACTCTCCAATGGGGCAGTTCTTC
-	TRBV30	TRBJ1-6	-	CAWSVAGGGWNSPLHF	TGTGCCTGGAGTGTTGCGGGAGGGGGTTGGAATTCACCCCTCCACTTT
-	TRBV7-9	TRBJ2-7	-	CASNNKGGLEQYF	TGTGCCAGCAACAATAAAGGGGGTCTCGAGCAGTACTTC
-	TRBV5-4	TRBJ1-2	-	CASNLPGGSGGYTF	TGTGCCAGCAACCTTCCGGGGGGGTCCGGTGGCTACACCTTC
-	TRBV27	TRBJ1-2	-	CASSYSGETNYGYTF	TGTGCCAGCAGTTATAGCGGGGAAACTAACTATGGCTACACCTTC
-	TRBV2	TRBJ1-3	TRBD1	CASSEVGGQGAVRNTIYF	TGTGCCAGCAGTGAAGTGGGGGGGCAGGGGGCCGTGCGAAACACCATATATTTT
once	TRBV4-1	TRBJ1-6	TRBD1	CASSPRAGQGNSPLHF	TGCGCCAGCAGCCCCCGGGCGGGACAGGGTAATTCACCCCTCCACTTT
-	TRBV2	TRBJ1-4	TRBD1	CASGTEDEKLFF	TGTGCCAGCGGGACAGAGGACGAAAAACTGTTTTTT
-	TRBV6-1	TRBJ1-2	TRBD1	CASSEFGTGGDGGYTF	TGTGCCAGCAGTGAATTCGGGACAGGGGGCGATGGTGGCTACACCTTC
-	TRBV19	TRBJ2-3	-	CASSISGSTDTQYF	TGTGCCAGTAGTATATCCGGGAGCACAGATACGCAGTATTTT
few	TRBV27	TRBJ1-1	-	CASTYRAGNTEAFF	TGTGCCAGCACTTACAGGGCCGGGAACACTGAAGCTTTCTTT
-	TRBV6-5	TRBJ1-2	TRBD1	CASRRDSGYGYTF	TGTGCCAGCAGGAGGGACAGCGGGTATGGCTACACCTTC